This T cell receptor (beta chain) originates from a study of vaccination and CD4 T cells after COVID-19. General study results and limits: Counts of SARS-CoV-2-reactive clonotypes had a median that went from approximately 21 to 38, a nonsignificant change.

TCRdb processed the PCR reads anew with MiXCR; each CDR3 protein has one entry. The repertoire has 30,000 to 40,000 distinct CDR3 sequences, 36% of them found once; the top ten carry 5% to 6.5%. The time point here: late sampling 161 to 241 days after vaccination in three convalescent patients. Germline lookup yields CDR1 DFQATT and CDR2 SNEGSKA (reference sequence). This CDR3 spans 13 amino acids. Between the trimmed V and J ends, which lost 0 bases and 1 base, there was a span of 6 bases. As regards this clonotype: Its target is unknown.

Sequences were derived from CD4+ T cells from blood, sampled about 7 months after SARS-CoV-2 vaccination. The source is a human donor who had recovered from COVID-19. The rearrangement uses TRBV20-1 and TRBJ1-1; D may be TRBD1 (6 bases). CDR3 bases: TGCAGTGCTAGAGAAGGGGGGAACACTGAAGCTTTCTTT. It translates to CSAREGGNTEAFF.